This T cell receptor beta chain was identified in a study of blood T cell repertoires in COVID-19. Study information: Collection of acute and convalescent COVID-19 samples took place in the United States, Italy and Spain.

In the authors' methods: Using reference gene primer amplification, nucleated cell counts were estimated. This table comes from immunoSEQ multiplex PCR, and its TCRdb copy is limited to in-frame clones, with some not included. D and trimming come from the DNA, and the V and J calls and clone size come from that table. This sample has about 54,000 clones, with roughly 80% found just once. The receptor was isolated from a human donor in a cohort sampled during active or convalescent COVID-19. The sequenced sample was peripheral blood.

This CDR3 is CASSEGSGGNQPQHF. CDR3 bases: TGTGCCAGCAGTGAAGGATCAGGGGGGAATCAGCCCCAGCATTTT. The chain employs TRBV2 and TRBJ1-5, with TRBD1 matching over 7 bases. CDR3 length: 15 amino acids. Germline V CDR1 and CDR2: SNHLY, FYNNEI. V shed 1 base and J 4 bases; nucleotides not matched to a gene: 4.